These 27 T cell receptor beta chains were sequenced from one sample in a study of T cells in localized non-small cell lung cancer (TCRdb year 2020). The protocol used for the library was the immunoSEQ multiplex PCR assay. What TCRdb holds here is the immuneACCESS table cut down to in-frame rearrangements. Part of the clones is not present; checked against another copy, under half of the missing clones reflect an unresolved V gene, and the others are unexplained. Recorded for this sample are more than 9,000 clones; about 80% of them occurred a single time. Around 31% of the sample is taken by the ten largest. The sequences come from peripheral blood, collected before any cancer treatment. The receptors here all came from a male donor aged 60 or over with stage I lung adenocarcinoma.

A single count supports this clone. The chain is built from TRBV6-5 and TRBJ1-1; D is undetermined. The CDR3 has 15 residues. Trimming removed 5 bases from V and 1 base from J, with 14 bases in between. CDR1 and CDR2 (germline): MNHEY, SVGAGI. For the CDR3, the DNA is TGTGCCAGCAGTGGAGTGGTGGGGTGGAACACTGAAGCTTTCTTT. This sequence encodes CASSGVVGWNTEAFF.

This clone was detected only a few times. The gene calls are TRBV6-5 and TRBJ1-2, with D possibly matching TRBD1 (6 bases). Germline V CDR1 and CDR2: MNHEY, SVGAGI. The V end was cut by 6 bases, the J end by 2 bases, with 13 bases between. The CDR3 runs 14 residues. DNA for the CDR3: TGTGCCAGCAGAGCCCAGGGGCGAAACTATGGCTACACCTTC. Protein product: CASRAQGRNYGYTF.

CDR3 protein: CASSPFAGVGTGELFF. The DNA for the CDR3 is TGTGCCAGCAGTCCATTTGCGGGGGTAGGCACCGGGGAGCTGTTTTTT. This sequence joins TRBV7-9 and TRBJ2-2; 7 positions match TRBD2. The ends lost 6 bases at V and 4 bases at J; junction bases unmatched: 11. The CDR3 consists of 16 residues. Germline V lookup: CDR1 SEHNR, CDR2 FQNEAQ (reference sequence).

The chain recombines TRBV2 with TRBJ2-3, with 11 positions matching TRBD1. Losses at the gene ends were 1 base for V and 1 base for J; bases not matched to a gene: 4. Germline V gene sequence: CDR1 SNHLY, CDR2 FYNNEI. This CDR3 has 17 residues. The CDR3 coding sequence is TGTGCCAGCAGTGAAGTCGGACAGGGGGCAGGCACAGATACGCAGTATTTT. Amino acids: CASSEVGQGAGTDTQYF.

V gene TRBV28 combines with J gene TRBJ2-7, with D uncertain. From germline, CDR1 is MDHEN and CDR2 SYDVKM. The CDR3 contains 14 residues. V was pared by 1 base and J by 1 base, with 8 bases between. The CDR3 spells CASSLFGSSYEQYF. DNA for the CDR3: TGTGCCAGCAGTTTATTCGGGTCTTCCTACGAGCAGTACTTC. The full variable domain, rest sourced from reference TRBV28 and TRBJ2-7, is DVKVTQSSRYLVKRTGEKVFLECVQDMDHENMFWYRQDPGLGLRLIYFSYDVKMKEKGDIPEGYSVSREKKERFSLILESASTNQTSMYLCASSLFGSSYEQYFGPGTRLTVT.

The V call is TRBV14, the J call TRBJ2-1; TRBD2 might be the D (6 bases). The CDR3 has 15 amino acids. V dropped 3 bases and J dropped 9 bases, with 18 bases sitting between them. CDR1 SGHDN and CDR2 FVKESK come from the germline V gene. Here the CDR3 DNA reads TGTGCCAGCAGCCAGGGGACTCTTTCTCGGGGTGAGCAGTTCTTC. Translating it yields CASSQGTLSRGEQFF.

The chain is built from TRBV5-4 and TRBJ2-1; no firm D call. The CDR3 spans 15 residues. Trimming removed 4 bases from V and 9 bases from J, with 20 bases in between. The V gene's germline CDR1 is SGHNT and CDR2 YYREEE (reference sequence). CDR3 sequence: CASSQPATTPGEQFF. DNA of the CDR3: TGTGCCAGCAGCCAGCCGGCCACCACCCCCGGTGAGCAGTTCTTC.

This clone is labeled as medium-sized. The chain is built from TRBV9 and TRBJ1-2, with 8 bases lining up with TRBD1. Unmatched junction bases numbered 17, after V lost 4 bases and J lost 0 bases. Germline-derived CDR1 and CDR2 are SGDLS and YYNGEE. The CDR3 is 19 residues long. The CDR3 DNA sequence: TGTGCCAGCAGCTCTCAAGTGAGGACAGGGAGAACCTCTAACTATGGCTACACCTTC. Residues: CASSSQVRTGRTSNYGYTF.

There are a few counts of this clone. This rearrangement joins TRBV27 to TRBJ1-1, with D maybe TRBD1 (5 bases). The germline V and J ends were trimmed by 10 bases and 1 base, with 10 bases remaining between them. The CDR3 covers 12 residues. Germline lookup yields CDR1 MNHEY and CDR2 SMNVEV (reference sequence). CDR3 sequence (DNA): TGTGCCACCGGAAGGGGGAACACTGAAGCTTTCTTT. Its translation: CATGRGNTEAFF.

The rearrangement uses TRBV5-1 and TRBJ2-2; the D is unclear. Germline CDR1 is SGHRS and CDR2 is YFSETQ. Trimming cost V 6 bases and J 6 bases, with 12 bases left between them. This CDR3 is built from 13 residues. CDR3 residues: CASNPWGAGELFF. CDR3 coding DNA: TGCGCCAGCAACCCCTGGGGTGCCGGGGAGCTGTTTTTT.

The table lists this clone with a few counts. As DNA, the CDR3 is TGTGCCAGCTCACCGGCCGGGACAGGGGTATCGGACACTGAAGCTTTCTTT. As protein: CASSPAGTGVSDTEAFF. The chain uses TRBV18 and TRBJ1-1, with 10 bases fitting TRBD1. The germline V gene encodes CDR1 KGHSH and CDR2 LQKENI. V shed 3 bases and J 3 bases; nucleotides not matched to a gene: 10. The CDR3 runs 17 residues.

Only one count was recorded for this clone. The gene calls are TRBV5-5 and TRBJ2-6, with unresolved D. The germline V gene encodes CDR1 SGHKS and CDR2 YYEKEE (reference sequence). The V end was cut by 1 base, the J end by 3 bases, with 8 bases between. The CDR3 consists of 15 residues. The CDR3 reads CASSLTRNGANVLTF. The DNA of the CDR3 is TGTGCCAGCAGCTTGACCAGGAATGGGGCCAACGTCCTGACTTTC.

This sequence joins TRBV4-2 and TRBJ2-7; 7 positions match TRBD2. Germline trimming cut 4 bases from V and 4 bases from J; bases unmatched to any gene: 13. The CDR3 is 16 residues long. CDR1 LGHNA and CDR2 YNFKEQ come from the germline V gene. CDR3 residues: CASSPVSAGSPYEQYF. CDR3 nucleotides: TGTGCCAGCAGCCCGGTTTCAGCGGGGTCCCCTTACGAGCAGTACTTC.

The chain couples TRBV6-1 to TRBJ2-2, with TRBD2 matching 12 bases. This CDR3 is built from 21 residues. Trimming at V came to 2 bases and at J to 5 bases, leaving 18 bases not matched to a gene. Germline V gene data show CDR1 as MNHNS and CDR2 as SASEGT. The CDR3 coding sequence is TGTGCCAGCAGTGAACGAAGGCACTCTAGCGGGGGGGCTAAACGAACCGGGGAGCTGTTTTTT. Translating it yields CASSERRHSSGGAKRTGELFF.

Remarks on this clone: One end of the junction is discordant with germline, which a read error may explain. The V gene is TRBV9, the J gene TRBJ1-4; tentative D call: TRBD1 (6 bases). Germline-derived CDR1 and CDR2 are SGDLS and YYNGEE. There are 17 residues in the CDR3. CDR3 loop: CASSVGKGGQTHEKLFF. CDR3 in DNA: TGTGCCAGCAGCGTAGGAAAGGGGGGACAAACTCATGAAAAACTGTTTTTT.

The rearrangement uses TRBV30 and TRBJ2-1; TRBD2 aligns across 8 bases. In germline, CDR1 is GTSNPN, CDR2 SVGIG (reference sequence). V trimming: 3 bases; J trimming: 10 bases; junction bases outside the gene matches: 5. The length of the CDR3 is 12 residues. This CDR3 reads CAWSLAGWEQFF. The CDR3 DNA is TGTGCCTGGAGCTTAGCGGGGTGGGAGCAGTTCTTC. Filled out from reference TRBV30 and TRBJ2-1, the complete variable domain reads SQTIHQWPATLVQPVGSPLSLECTVEGTSNPNLYWYRQAAGRGLQLLFYSVGIGQISSEVPQNLSASRPQDRQFILSSKKLLLSDSGFYLCAWSLAGWEQFFGPGTRLTVL.

The genes are TRBV4-1 and TRBJ1-1, with D unresolved. Per the germline V gene, CDR1 is MGHRA and CDR2 is YSYEKL. V lost 0 bases, J lost 5 bases, and 13 bases lay in between. There are 15 residues in the CDR3. CDR3 amino acids: CASSQDRRVSTEAFF. As DNA, the CDR3 is TGCGCCAGCAGCCAAGATAGGAGGGTTTCAACTGAAGCTTTCTTT.

This chain links TRBV5-1 with TRBJ1-1; D gene ambiguous. Trimming removed 0 bases at V and 8 bases at J, with 14 bases between. Germline V CDR1 and CDR2: SGHRS, YFSETQ. There are 14 residues in the CDR3. Here the CDR3 reads CASSLALSTLEAFF. For the CDR3, the DNA is TGCGCCAGCAGCTTGGCTTTGTCAACCTTAGAAGCTTTCTTT.

The chain joins TRBV6-6 to TRBJ2-1; maybe TRBD2 (6 bases). This CDR3 comprises 16 residues. Germline V gene lookup returns CDR1 MNHNY and CDR2 SVGAGI (reference sequence). Trimming pared 2 bases from V and 5 bases from J, leaving 16 bases between. The CDR3 nucleotides read TGTGCCAGCAGTTACGAGGTGACTAGGAGTAACAATGAGCAGTTCTTC. The encoded protein is CASSYEVTRSNNEQFF.

This clone was counted once. V and J are TRBV27 and TRBJ2-3; TRBD1 might be the D (6 bases). The CDR3 runs 15 residues. The ends were cut back, 6 bases at V and 1 base at J, with 14 bases in the middle. Germline loops: CDR1 MNHEY, CDR2 SMNVEV (reference sequence). CDR3 loop: CASRSLDRRTDTQYF. CDR3 sequence (DNA): TGTGCCAGCAGATCCCTGGACAGACGCACAGATACGCAGTATTTT.

The chain employs TRBV18 and TRBJ1-5; D not certain. V was cut by 2 bases and J by 7 bases, with 15 bases left in between. There are 15 residues in the CDR3. The germline CDR1 and CDR2 sequences are KGHSH and LQKENI. The CDR3 DNA reads as TGTGCCAGCTCACCAAATGCAGGCGCCAACCAGCCCCAGCATTTT. This translates into CASSPNAGANQPQHF.

The V and J genes are TRBV4-1 and TRBJ2-2; possible D gene TRBD2, 6 bases. CDR3 size: 18 residues. V lost 0 bases and J 6 bases, leaving 20 bases between the germline ends. Germline V gives CDR1 MGHRA, CDR2 YSYEKL. The CDR3 spells CASSQDHRYWRGPGELFF. CDR3 nucleotides: TGCGCCAGCAGCCAAGATCATCGTTATTGGAGGGGACCCGGGGAGCTGTTTTTT.

The table lists this clone with a few counts. V usage is TRBV28 and J usage is TRBJ1-3; 9 nucleotides align to TRBD1. The CDR3 sequence is 16 residues long. The junction had 4 bases not matched to a gene; V was cut back by 4 bases and J by 0 bases. Germline CDR1 is MDHEN and CDR2 is SYDVKM. The CDR3: CASSSGTGNSGNTIYF. The CDR3 nucleotides are TGTGCCAGCAGTTCCGGGACAGGGAACTCTGGAAACACCATATATTTT.

The V gene is TRBV27, the J gene TRBJ2-6; weak D call: TRBD1 (6 bases). V was clipped by 6 bases and J by 0 bases, with 12 bases between them. CDR3 length: 16 amino acids. Germline values: CDR1 MNHEY, CDR2 SMNVEV (reference sequence). CDR3 coding DNA: TGTGCCAGCAGACCTGGACAGCGCTCTGGGGCCAACGTCCTGACTTTC. It translates to CASRPGQRSGANVLTF.

V usage is TRBV6-5 and J usage is TRBJ2-7; 10 bases are shared with TRBD2. The V and J ends lost 2 bases and 3 bases, in that order; junction bases with no gene match: 4. Germline loops: CDR1 MNHEY, CDR2 SVGAGI. The CDR3 runs to 15 residues. DNA for the CDR3: TGTGCCAGCAGTTACCCGGCTAGCGGGGGCTACGAGCAGTACTTC. Amino acid sequence: CASSYPASGGYEQYF.

The chain employs TRBV20-1 and TRBJ1-1; D remains ambiguous. Between the trimmed V and J ends, which lost 3 bases and 1 base, there was a span of 3 bases. This CDR3 is 11 amino acids long. Germline V gene sequence: CDR1 DFQATT, CDR2 SNEGSKA (reference sequence). The DNA of the CDR3 is TGCAGTGCTAGGCAGAACACTGAAGCTTTCTTT. Translated, it gives CSARQNTEAFF.

The chain carries TRBV7-9 and TRBJ2-7, with a possible D match to TRBD2 (5 bases). V lost 0 bases, J lost 6 bases, and 12 bases lay in between. The CDR3 is made up of 14 amino acids. Germline V gene data show CDR1 as SEHNR and CDR2 as FQNEAQ (reference sequence). CDR3 nucleotides: TGTGCCAGCAGCTTAGCAACGGGCCGGGGCGAGCAGTACTTC. It encodes CASSLATGRGEQYF.